These 18 T cell receptor beta chains originate from one sample sequenced in a study of T cell responses to AZD1222 COVID-19 vaccine. Clones were read by immunoSEQ multiplex PCR, and TCRdb kept only the in-frame ones, dropping some. Among over 150,000 clones listed, under 95% were seen once. The sample consisted of peripheral blood, taken on day 0 of AZD1222 vaccination. These receptors all come from an adult in good health.

The V and J genes are TRBV15 and TRBJ1-5; TRBD1 is a possible D gene (5 bases). Trimming took off 5 bases at V and 0 bases at J, with 8 bases between the two ends. The CDR3 sequence is 14 residues long. Germline loops: CDR1 LNHNV, CDR2 YYDKDF (reference sequence). CDR3 sequence: CATSGQNSNQPQHF. The CDR3 DNA follows: TGTGCCACCAGCGGACAAAATAGCAATCAGCCCCAGCATTTT.

J is TRBJ1-2 and V is TRBV27; 8 bases agree with TRBD1. Looked up from germline, CDR1 is MNHEY and CDR2 is SMNVEV (reference sequence). After removal of 2 bases from V and 7 bases from J, the junction contained 12 bases not matched to a gene. This CDR3 is built from 16 residues. This chain's CDR3 is CASSLGIRTGSSGYTF. The CDR3, as DNA: TGTGCCAGCAGTTTAGGAATTAGGACAGGGAGCTCTGGCTACACCTTC.

This clone was recorded only once. This chain uses TRBV28 with TRBJ1-5, with D unresolved. The CDR3 consists of 14 residues. The V end was cut by 6 bases, the J end by 8 bases, with 17 bases between. The germline gives CDR1 MDHEN, CDR2 SYDVKM. The CDR3 sequence: CASSPRASAEPQHF. The CDR3 DNA reads as TGTGCCAGCAGCCCGAGGGCCAGCGCGGAGCCCCAGCATTTT. Using reference TRBV28 and TRBJ1-5 for the parts outside the CDR3, the full variable domain is DVKVTQSSRYLVKRTGEKVFLECVQDMDHENMFWYRQDPGLGLRLIYFSYDVKMKEKGDIPEGYSVSREKKERFSLILESASTNQTSMYLCASSPRASAEPQHFGDGTRLSIL.

The rearrangement joins TRBV11-2 to TRBJ1-4, with D possibly matching TRBD1 (5 bases). V lost 1 base to trimming and J lost 5 bases, with 17 bases between them. The CDR3 runs to 17 residues. From germline, CDR1 is SGHAT and CDR2 FQNNGV. The CDR3 nucleotides read TGTGCCAGCAGCTTAGGAACCCCACGGGGGTTGAATGAAAAACTGTTTTTT. As protein: CASSLGTPRGLNEKLFF.

The CDR3 sequence is CASSVGGGGMDYNEQFF. Written as DNA, the CDR3 is TGTGCCAGCAGCGTAGGAGGTGGGGGGATGGACTACAATGAGCAGTTCTTC. This chain joins TRBV9 and TRBJ2-1, with D possibly matching TRBD2 (6 bases). Trimming removed 0 bases at V and 3 bases at J, with 16 bases between. Germline lookup yields CDR1 SGDLS and CDR2 YYNGEE. This CDR3 spans 17 amino acids.

The CDR3 nucleotides read TGTGCCAGCAGTCGTACTCGACAGGGTGGGGAGACCCAGTACTTC. Translation gives CASSRTRQGGETQYF. The rearrangement links TRBV6-5 to TRBJ2-5; 7 bases align to TRBD1. The CDR3 contains 15 residues. The V gene's germline CDR1 is MNHEY and CDR2 SVGAGI. The V and J ends lost 5 bases and 5 bases, in that order; junction bases with no gene match: 11.

The V call is TRBV4-2, the J call TRBJ2-1, with TRBD2 identical over 12 bases. In germline, CDR1 is LGHNA, CDR2 YNFKEQ. V lost 4 bases and J lost 0; bases outside the gene matches: 13. This CDR3 is 20 amino acids long. This CDR3 is CASSLGWTSGITGSYNEQFF. The CDR3 coding sequence is TGTGCCAGCAGCCTGGGCTGGACTAGCGGGATTACTGGCTCCTACAATGAGCAGTTCTTC.

This chain connects TRBV2 to TRBJ1-5; D call uncertain. CDR3 length: 13 residues. The V end lost 3 bases, the J end lost 7 bases, and 10 bases lay between the germline ends. Germline V gene lookup returns CDR1 SNHLY and CDR2 FYNNEI. In DNA form, the CDR3 reads TGTGCCAGCAGTGAGAGGTTTGGGCAGCCCCAGCATTTT. Its translation is CASSERFGQPQHF.

This clone was recorded once. The chain joins TRBV7-9 to TRBJ1-1, with TRBD1 as a possible D gene (5 bases). Trimming removed 5 bases from V and 3 bases from J, with 16 bases in between. The CDR3 length is 15 residues. Germline V lookup: CDR1 SEHNR, CDR2 FQNEAQ (reference sequence). The CDR3 nucleotides are TGTGCCAGCAGCCAAAGTATCCGGGGGGACACTGAAGCTTTCTTT. Amino acid sequence: CASSQSIRGDTEAFF.

This rearrangement joins TRBV7-8 to TRBJ1-3; 7 nucleotides match TRBD1. Germline loops: CDR1 SGHVS, CDR2 FQNEAQ. V lost 5 bases, J lost 4 bases, and 5 bases stayed unmatched. The CDR3 is 14 amino acids. The CDR3 DNA is TGTGCCAGCAGCGAGAGACAGGGAGGAAACACCATATATTTT. Translated: CASSERQGGNTIYF.

This chain uses TRBV19 with TRBJ2-2; TRBD1 might be the D (5 bases). The length of the CDR3 is 14 residues. Trimming took off 3 bases at V and 4 bases at J, with 9 bases between the two ends. From germline, CDR1 is LNHDA and CDR2 SQIVND (reference sequence). CDR3 sequence: CASSIDSSTGELFF. In nucleotides, the CDR3 is TGTGCCAGTAGTATCGACAGCTCCACCGGGGAGCTGTTTTTT. The full variable domain, completed using reference TRBV19 and TRBJ2-2, is DGGITQSPKYLFRKEGQNVTLSCEQNLNHDAMYWYRQDPGQGLRLIYYSQIVNDFQKGDIAEGYSVSREKKESFPLTVTSAQKNPTAFYLCASSIDSSTGELFFGEGSRLTVL.

The rearrangement links TRBV7-9 to TRBJ1-4; 8 bases are a match to TRBD1. V gave up 1 base and J gave up 7 bases; unmatched junction bases: 5. In germline, CDR1 is SEHNR, CDR2 FQNEAQ (reference sequence). This CDR3 spans 15 amino acids. This CDR3 reads CASSLETRGLEKLFF. In DNA form, the CDR3 reads TGTGCCAGCAGCTTAGAAACCAGGGGGCTTGAAAAACTGTTTTTT.

The chain joins TRBV5-5 to TRBJ1-5, with a possible D match to TRBD1 (5 bases). The length of the CDR3 is 16 residues. Germline assignment: CDR1 SGHKS and CDR2 YYEKEE (reference sequence). V was clipped by 0 bases and J by 2 bases, with 12 bases between them. The CDR3 sequence: CASSLAYRRGNQPQHF. The CDR3 nucleotides are TGTGCCAGCAGCTTGGCCTACAGGCGCGGCAATCAGCCCCAGCATTTT.

This chain joins TRBV19 and TRBJ2-5, with 9 bases that match TRBD2. Germline CDR1 and CDR2: LNHDA and SQIVND (reference sequence). This CDR3 is built from 15 residues. The V segment lost 4 bases and the J segment 5 bases; nucleotides outside the gene matches: 8. CDR3 protein: CASSTGTSRTETQYF. Here the CDR3 DNA reads TGTGCCAGTAGTACCGGGACTAGCAGAACCGAGACCCAGTACTTC.

The V and J genes are TRBV30 and TRBJ2-7; weak D call: TRBD1 (6 bases). Germline values: CDR1 GTSNPN, CDR2 SVGIG (reference sequence). The CDR3 covers 13 residues. V lost 3 bases and J 0 bases, leaving 9 bases between the germline ends. The chain's CDR3 is CAWSSDSSYEQYF. The CDR3 DNA follows: TGTGCCTGGAGCTCGGACAGCTCCTACGAGCAGTACTTC.

The chain is built from TRBV12-3 or TRBV12-4 and TRBJ1-2; possible D gene TRBD1, 6 bases. The ends were cut back, 6 bases at V and 3 bases at J, with 11 bases in the middle. There are 13 residues in the CDR3. CDR3 in DNA: TGTGCCAGCAGGGGTTCAGGGGACTATGGCTACACCTTC. Its protein product is CASRGSGDYGYTF.

A single count supports this clone. The genes are TRBV6-1 and TRBJ1-1; maybe TRBD1 (5 bases). This CDR3 contains 13 residues. The V gene's germline CDR1 is MNHNS and CDR2 SASEGT. Deletions cut 1 base from V and 5 bases from J, with 8 bases between. CDR3 nucleotide sequence: TGTGCCAGCAGTGAAGTTGGGGGAACTGAAGCTTTCTTT. Protein: CASSEVGGTEAFF.

The V gene is TRBV4-2, the J gene TRBJ1-6; D possibly corresponds to TRBD1 (6 bases). The V gene's germline CDR1 is LGHNA and CDR2 YNFKEQ. This CDR3 contains 15 residues. The ends were cut back, 1 base at V and 7 bases at J, with 11 bases in the middle. The CDR3 here is CASSQAPRGNSPLHF. The CDR3 nucleotides are TGTGCCAGCAGCCAAGCACCGAGGGGGAATTCACCCCTCCACTTT.